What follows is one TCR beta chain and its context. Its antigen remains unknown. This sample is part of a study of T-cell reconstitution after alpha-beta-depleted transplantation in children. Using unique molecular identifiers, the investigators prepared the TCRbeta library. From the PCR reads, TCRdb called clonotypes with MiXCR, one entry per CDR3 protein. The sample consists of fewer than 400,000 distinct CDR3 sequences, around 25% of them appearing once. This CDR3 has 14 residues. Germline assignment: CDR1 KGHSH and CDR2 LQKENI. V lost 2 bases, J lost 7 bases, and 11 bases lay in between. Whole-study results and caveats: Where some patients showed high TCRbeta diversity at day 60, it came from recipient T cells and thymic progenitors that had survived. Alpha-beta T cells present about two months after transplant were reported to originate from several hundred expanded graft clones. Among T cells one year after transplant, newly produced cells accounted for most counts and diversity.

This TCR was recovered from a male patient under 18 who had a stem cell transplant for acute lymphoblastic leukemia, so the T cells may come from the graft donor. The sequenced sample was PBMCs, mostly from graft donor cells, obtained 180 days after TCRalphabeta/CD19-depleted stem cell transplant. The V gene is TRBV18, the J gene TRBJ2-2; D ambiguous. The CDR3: CASSPSISGGELFF. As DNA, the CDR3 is TGTGCCAGCTCACCATCGATATCTGGCGGGGAGCTGTTTTTT.